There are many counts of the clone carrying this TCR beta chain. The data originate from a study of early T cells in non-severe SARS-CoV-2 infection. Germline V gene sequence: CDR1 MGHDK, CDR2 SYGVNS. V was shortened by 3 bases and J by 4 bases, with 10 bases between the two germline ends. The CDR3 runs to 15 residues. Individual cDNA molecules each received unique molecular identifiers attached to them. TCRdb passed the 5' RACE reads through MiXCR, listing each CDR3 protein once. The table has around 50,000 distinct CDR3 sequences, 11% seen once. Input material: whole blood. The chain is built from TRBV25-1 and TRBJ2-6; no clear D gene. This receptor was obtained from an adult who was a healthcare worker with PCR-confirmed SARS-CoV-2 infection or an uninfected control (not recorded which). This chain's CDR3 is CASSEGGSGANVLTF. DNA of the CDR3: TGTGCCAGCAGTGAGGGTGGCTCAGGGGCCAACGTCCTGACTTTC. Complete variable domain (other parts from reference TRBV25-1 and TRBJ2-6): EADIYQTPRYLVIGTGKKITLECSQTMGHDKMYWYQQDPGMELHLIHYSYGVNSTEKGDLSSESTVSRIRTEHFPLTLESARPSHTSQYLCASSEGGSGANVLTFGAGSRLTVL.